This T cell receptor (beta chain) was recovered during a study of blood T cell repertoires in COVID-19. Across the whole study: The United States, Italy and Spain were the sources of the acute and convalescent COVID-19 samples.

Assay used: immunoSEQ multiplex PCR; TCRdb lists only in-frame clones, some missing. The data hold roughly 230,000 clones, with approximately 91% observed a single time. From germline, CDR1 is SGDLS and CDR2 YYNGEE. V lost 0 bases and J lost 1, with 7 bases in between. The CDR3 sequence is 14 residues long. Remarks on this clone: In the same sample, other DNA sequences code for this CDR3.

The specimen was peripheral blood. The chain carries TRBV9 and TRBJ1-1; D may be TRBD1 (5 bases). This clonotype was obtained from a human donor in a cohort sampled during active COVID-19. The CDR3 here is CASSVAGGNTEAFF. Here the CDR3 DNA reads TGTGCCAGCAGCGTAGCGGGGGGGAACACTGAAGCTTTCTTT.